A single sample gave rise to the 27 T cell receptor beta chains below, sequenced in a study of shared clonotypes between healthy human individuals. Sequencing was performed with immunoSEQ multiplex PCR; in TCRdb, only in-frame clones are kept and a portion is missing. The table includes hundreds of thousands of clones, over 65% detected once. Material for sequencing was memory CD4+ T cells sorted from blood. Subset described: CD45RA-negative fraction. The receptor set was obtained from a woman aged 25 to 39 in good health.

This clone was seen only a few times. The chain recombines TRBV18 with TRBJ2-1, with 7 bases fitting TRBD2. V gave up 0 bases and J gave up 5 bases; unmatched junction bases: 4. Germline assignment: CDR1 KGHSH and CDR2 LQKENI. This CDR3 region has 15 residues. CDR3: CASSPPGRIDNEQFF. In DNA, the CDR3 is TGTGCCAGCTCACCACCCGGGAGGATTGACAATGAGCAGTTCTTC. The entire variable domain, with the rest obtained from reference TRBV18 and TRBJ2-1, is as follows: NAGVMQNPRHLVRRRGQEARLRCSPMKGHSHVYWYRQLPEEGLKFMVYLQKENIIDESGMPKERFSAEFPKEGPSILRIQQVVRGDSAAYFCASSPPGRIDNEQFFGPGTRLTVL.

The rearrangement joins TRBV6-1 to TRBJ2-5, with D possibly TRBD1 on 7 matching bases. Trimming shortened V by 0 bases and J by 7 bases, and 18 bases separated the two germline ends. This CDR3 is built from 16 residues. CDR1 is MNHNS and CDR2 is SASEGT in the germline V gene. The CDR3 bases are TGTGCCAGCAGTGAAGCAGGAGGATCAGGGGGGTGGACCCAGTACTTC. Translated: CASSEAGGSGGWTQYF.

Many counts were recorded for this clone. The gene calls are TRBV6-1 and TRBJ1-5, with D perhaps matching TRBD1 (5 bases). V was pared by 2 bases and J by 6 bases, with 8 bases between. CDR1 is MNHNS, CDR2 SASEGT, per germline. This CDR3 contains 13 residues. The chain's CDR3 is CASSEQGSQPQHF. In DNA form, the CDR3 reads TGTGCCAGCAGTGAACAGGGTAGTCAGCCCCAGCATTTT.

The rearrangement uses TRBV16 and TRBJ1-4, with 7 bases lining up with TRBD1. Germline lookup yields CDR1 KGHSY and CDR2 FQNENV. This CDR3 spans 15 amino acids. The trim removed 6 bases at V and 5 bases at J, leaving 9 bases unmatched. CDR3 amino acids: CASRKPGQQNEKLFF. The CDR3 coding sequence is TGTGCCAGCAGAAAACCGGGACAGCAGAATGAAAAACTGTTTTTT.

The gene calls are TRBV2 and TRBJ1-2; possibly TRBD1 for D (5 bases). V lost 7 bases and J 2 bases, leaving 14 bases between the germline ends. The germline gives CDR1 SNHLY, CDR2 FYNNEI. The CDR3 contains 14 residues. The CDR3, as DNA: TGTGCCAGCATCCAAGGGGCGGTCAACTATGGCTACACCTTC. The encoded protein is CASIQGAVNYGYTF.

The genes are TRBV7-2 and TRBJ1-2, with D possibly being TRBD1 (5 bases). The CDR3 spans 15 residues. CDR1 is SGHTA, CDR2 FQGNSA, per germline. Trimming removed 1 base at V and 6 bases at J, with 15 bases between. The CDR3: CASSLVRGSGHGYTF. The CDR3 DNA reads as TGTGCCAGCAGCTTAGTTCGGGGTTCGGGACATGGCTACACCTTC.

About this clone: The same CDR3 arises from other DNA sequences in this sample as well. The chain has TRBV5-4 and TRBJ2-5, with D perhaps matching TRBD2 (5 bases). V lost 0 bases and J 3 bases, leaving 6 bases between the germline ends. CDR3 size: 13 residues. Per the germline V gene, CDR1 is SGHNT and CDR2 is YYREEE (reference sequence). The CDR3 loop reads CASSLEREETQYF. CDR3 nucleotides: TGTGCCAGCAGCTTGGAGAGGGAAGAGACCCAGTACTTC.

In its sample, this clone ranks as medium-sized (0.01 to 0.1%). V usage is TRBV7-9 and J usage is TRBJ1-5; no firm D call. The CDR3 contains 12 residues. The V gene's germline CDR1 is SEHNR and CDR2 FQNEAQ (reference sequence). V lost 1 base and J lost 8, with 6 bases in between. This CDR3 reads CASSLGEKPQHF. CDR3 in DNA: TGTGCCAGCAGCTTAGGGGAAAAGCCCCAGCATTTT.

On this clone itself: A read error is the likely source, as a far larger clone sits one nucleotide away. The chain couples TRBV5-1 to TRBJ2-1; a possible D gene is TRBD1 (6 bases). The CDR3 extends over 15 amino acids. In germline, CDR1 is SGHRS, CDR2 YFSETQ. V was trimmed by 0 bases and J by 0 bases, leaving 7 bases between them. The CDR3 bases are TGCGCCAGCAGCTTGGCGGACAGCTCCTACAATGAGCAGTTCTTC. Protein: CASSLADSSYNEQFF.

This clone occurred many times. V usage is TRBV2 and J usage is TRBJ2-7; tentative D call: TRBD2 (5 bases). CDR3 length equals 16 residues. Germline loops: CDR1 SNHLY, CDR2 FYNNEI. V was clipped by 3 bases and J by 1 base, with 16 bases between them. This CDR3 is CASSDMRAEGSYEQYF. DNA for the CDR3: TGTGCCAGCAGTGATATGCGGGCCGAAGGATCCTACGAGCAGTACTTC.

This clone was seen a handful of times. This chain joins TRBV14 and TRBJ2-7; D remains ambiguous. CDR1 SGHDN and CDR2 FVKESK come from the germline V gene. The V and J ends lost 4 bases and 5 bases respectively, with 12 bases between them. The CDR3 covers 13 residues. The CDR3 region is CASSLGPVDEQYF. The CDR3 DNA is TGTGCCAGCAGCCTCGGACCGGTGGACGAGCAGTACTTC.

The chain has TRBV5-4 and TRBJ2-5; possible D gene TRBD1, 6 bases. Trimming left V 9 bases short and J 2 bases short, with 20 bases between. CDR3 length equals 15 residues. The germline V gene encodes CDR1 SGHNT and CDR2 YYREEE (reference sequence). CDR3 DNA sequence: TGTGCCACCCAGGGCCGGGACATCCTACAAGAGACCCAGTACTTC. Residues: CATQGRDILQETQYF.

This clone was counted a few times. The germline gene is not matched at one end of the junction; a read error may be the cause. The gene calls are TRBV7-6 and TRBJ2-7; D is uncertain. The CDR3 has 11 amino acids. Looked up from germline, CDR1 is SGHVS and CDR2 is FNYEAQ. The DNA of the CDR3 is TGTGCCAGCAGCCTCGGGCAGTTCTTTTGGTTC. Protein: CASSLGQFFWF.

This clone appeared a few times. V gene TRBV6-1 combines with J gene TRBJ2-1; 11 bases fit TRBD2. J was trimmed by 7 bases and V by 5 bases; bases with no gene match: 4. Germline V gene data show CDR1 as MNHNS and CDR2 as SASEGT. CDR3 length: 14 amino acids. The CDR3 coding sequence is TGTGCCAGCAGTCTAGCGGGAGGAATGAATGAGCAGTTCTTC. It codes for CASSLAGGMNEQFF.

CDR3 loop: CASSEAGGRAVDTQYF. CDR3 DNA: TGTGCCAGCAGTGAAGCGGGAGGAAGGGCGGTAGATACGCAGTATTTT. This chain uses TRBV6-1 with TRBJ2-3; a possible D gene is TRBD2 (6 bases). Trimming cost V 0 bases and J 5 bases, with 15 bases left between them. Germline CDR1 is MNHNS and CDR2 is SASEGT. The CDR3 runs 16 residues.

The chain links TRBV6-5 to TRBJ2-3; TRBD2 aligns across 10 bases. V gave up 6 bases and J gave up 14 bases; unmatched junction bases: 17. This CDR3 region has 15 residues. Germline assignment: CDR1 MNHEY and CDR2 SVGAGI. The CDR3 DNA reads as TGTGCCAGCAGCCCGACCCCGCCGACTAGCGGGCCTCTGTATTTT. Amino acid sequence: CASSPTPPTSGPLYF.

The chain links TRBV6-1 to TRBJ2-1, with D perhaps TRBD1 (5 bases). The germline V gene has CDR1 MNHNS and CDR2 SASEGT. V shed 5 bases and J shed 0 bases, with 11 bases lying between them. This CDR3 has 15 amino acids. CDR3 in DNA: TGTGCCAGCAGTCCGACAGCTAACTCCTACAATGAGCAGTTCTTC. It encodes CASSPTANSYNEQFF.

Remarks on this clone: This sample also contains other DNA sequences that code for the same CDR3. The rearrangement joins TRBV5-1 to TRBJ2-2, with a possible D match to TRBD2 (5 bases). V lost 2 bases to trimming and J lost 3 bases, with 11 bases between them. From germline, CDR1 is SGHRS and CDR2 YFSETQ. The CDR3 is made up of 15 amino acids. The CDR3 DNA reads TGCGCCAGCAGCTTAACCGGGGTAGACACCGGGGAGCTGTTTTTT. Its protein is CASSLTGVDTGELFF.

This chain links TRBV5-6 with TRBJ2-7; D call uncertain. V was shortened by 4 bases and J by 3 bases, with 11 bases between the two germline ends. The CDR3 is 13 amino acids. The germline V gene encodes CDR1 SGHDT and CDR2 YYEEEE. CDR3 DNA: TGTGCCAGCAGCCTGGTGGGCAGCTACGAGCAGTACTTC. Protein product: CASSLVGSYEQYF.

This chain connects TRBV2 to TRBJ2-7, with D tentatively TRBD2 (5 bases). The CDR3 consists of 13 residues. V was shortened by 0 bases and J by 5 bases, with 8 bases between the two germline ends. Germline CDR1 reads SNHLY; CDR2 reads FYNNEI. As DNA, the CDR3 is TGTGCCAGCAGTGAAGCGGGAGCTAACGAGCAGTACTTC. Translated, it gives CASSEAGANEQYF.

The J gene is TRBJ2-7, the V gene TRBV20-1; no definite D call. Germline V CDR1 and CDR2: DFQATT, SNEGSKA (reference sequence). V was cut by 0 bases and J by 3 bases, with 3 bases left in between. The CDR3 consists of 11 residues. The CDR3 loop is CSAREDYEQYF. In nucleotides, the CDR3 is TGCAGTGCTAGAGAAGACTACGAGCAGTACTTC.

With regard to this clone: A far larger clone differs by one base, so this is likely a read error. V and J are TRBV2 and TRBJ2-5; the D is unclear. V lost 6 bases to trimming and J lost 5 bases, with 4 bases between them. This CDR3 spans 10 amino acids. CDR1 is SNHLY and CDR2 is FYNNEI in the germline V gene. CDR3 nucleotides: TGTGCCAGCAGGTGGGAGACCCAGTACTTC. It is translated as CASRWETQYF.

CDR3 sequence: CASTSQLAGGQETQYF. For the CDR3, the DNA is TGTGCCAGCACATCCCAACTAGCGGGGGGCCAAGAGACCCAGTACTTC. V usage is TRBV27 and J usage is TRBJ2-5, with 12 nucleotides matching TRBD2. After removal of 7 bases from V and 1 base from J, the junction contained 7 bases not matched to a gene. The CDR3 consists of 16 residues. CDR1 and CDR2 from the germline V gene are MNHEY and SMNVEV (reference sequence).

The chain uses TRBV10-1 and TRBJ2-7; 12 nucleotides line up with TRBD2. Germline CDR1 WNHNN, CDR2 SYGVQD (reference sequence). Unmatched junction bases numbered 16, after V lost 5 bases and J lost 5 bases. There are 18 residues in the CDR3. The CDR3, as DNA: TGCGCCAGCAGTTATCAACCGGGACTAGCGGGCGGTGGCAACGAGCAGTACTTC. It codes for CASSYQPGLAGGGNEQYF.

J is TRBJ2-2 and V is TRBV15; the D call may be TRBD1 or TRBD2 (6 bases each). CDR1 and CDR2 from the germline V gene are LNHNV and YYDKDF (reference sequence). The germline V and J ends were trimmed by 0 bases and 8 bases, with 16 bases remaining between them. The CDR3 runs to 16 residues. The CDR3 spells CATSRDGGGIAGELFF. CDR3 in DNA: TGTGCCACCAGCAGAGACGGAGGGGGTATAGCAGGGGAGCTGTTTTTT.

The sample holds one count of this clone. The V and J genes are TRBV7-8 and TRBJ2-1, with a tentative D call TRBD2 (6 bases). This CDR3 spans 16 amino acids. V was cut by 1 base and J by 2 bases, with 12 bases left in between. Germline V CDR1 and CDR2: SGHVS, FQNEAQ. This CDR3 is CASSLDPGLTYNEQFF. CDR3 coding DNA: TGTGCCAGCAGCTTAGATCCGGGACTTACCTACAATGAGCAGTTCTTC.

V gene TRBV18 combines with J gene TRBJ1-1; no definite D call. With 1 base removed from V and 9 bases from J, the gap between germline ends came to 9 bases. The CDR3 is 12 amino acids. Germline-derived CDR1 and CDR2 are KGHSH and LQKENI. The CDR3 sequence is CASSPQSGQAFF. The CDR3 DNA is TGTGCCAGCTCACCACAAAGCGGACAAGCTTTCTTT.